Detailed here is one TCR beta chain. Authors' analysis steps: Using reference gene primer amplification, nucleated cell counts were estimated. Sequencing was performed with immunoSEQ multiplex PCR; in TCRdb, only in-frame clones are kept and a portion is missing. That table is the source of V, J and clone size, and D and trimming were worked out from the DNA. The table includes about 500,000 clones, 70% to 90% detected once. The CDR3 extends over 16 amino acids. Per the germline V gene, CDR1 is MGHDK and CDR2 is SYGVNS. Trimming pared 1 base from V and 6 bases from J, leaving 13 bases between. The Seattle patients joined while their infection was active and were tracked longitudinally afterward. The sample belongs to a study of blood T cell repertoires in COVID-19. Looking at the study overall: The United States, Italy and Spain provided the acute and convalescent COVID-19 samples. PBMCs, B-cell-depleted T cells, or T cells provided the cDNA or gDNA that made up the material.

The chain combines TRBV25-1 with TRBJ1-6; TRBD1 might be the D (5 bases). This receptor was taken from a woman between 45 and 60 years old with COVID-19, enrolled during active disease. The specimen sequenced was peripheral blood. The CDR3 DNA follows: TGTGCCAGCAGTGAATGGCGGGGGAGAGGTAATTCACCCCTCCACTTT. Encoded protein: CASSEWRGRGNSPLHF.